Following are 8 T cell receptor beta chains from one sample sequenced in a study of T cell responses to AZD1222 COVID-19 vaccine. Measured with immunoSEQ multiplex PCR; TCRdb has only the in-frame clones, and not every one. The repertoire holds around 67,000 clones, with about 85% as singletons. This specimen was peripheral blood, taken on day 0 of AZD1222 vaccination. These receptors all stem from an adult in good health.

The rearrangement links TRBV9 to TRBJ2-2, with a possible D match to TRBD2 (5 bases). This CDR3 has 16 amino acids. CDR1 SGDLS and CDR2 YYNGEE come from the germline V gene. V lost 0 bases, J lost 1 base, and 10 bases lay in between. CDR3 amino acids: CASSVESSLNTGELFF. CDR3 nucleotide sequence: TGTGCCAGCAGCGTAGAATCTAGCCTGAACACCGGGGAGCTGTTTTTT.

The chain carries TRBV2 and TRBJ1-5; D is unresolved. Germline V gene lookup returns CDR1 SNHLY and CDR2 FYNNEI. CDR3 length: 13 residues. V was cut by 5 bases and J by 0 bases, with 5 bases left in between. The CDR3 sequence is CASSFDSNQPQHF. CDR3 coding DNA: TGTGCCAGCAGTTTCGATAGCAATCAGCCCCAGCATTTT.

This clone was seen just once. The gene calls are TRBV4-3 and TRBJ2-1; 7 bases fit TRBD2. The length of the CDR3 is 17 residues. Per germline, CDR1 LGHNA and CDR2 YSLEER. V shed 2 bases, J shed 7 bases, and the junction held 14 bases outside the gene matches. In nucleotides, the CDR3 is TGCGCCAGCAGCCAAAGCAGAGCGGCTAGCGGAAAAAATGAGCAGTTCTTC. Amino acid sequence: CASSQSRAASGKNEQFF.

V gene TRBV12-3 or TRBV12-4 combines with J gene TRBJ1-6; D ambiguous. The CDR3 extends over 13 amino acids. Deletions cut 8 bases from V and 10 bases from J, with 15 bases between. DNA for the CDR3: TGTGCCAGCGGGCTTTCCACGACCTCACCCCTCCACTTT. Its translation is CASGLSTTSPLHF.

The chain combines TRBV29-1 with TRBJ2-2; TRBD2 matches 10 bases. CDR3 length: 14 amino acids. Losses at the gene ends were 6 bases for V and 7 bases for J; bases not matched to a gene: 8. Looked up from germline, CDR1 is SQVTM and CDR2 is ANQGSEA. The CDR3 bases are TGCAGCGTAAGCTGGACTAGCGGAATCGGGGAGCTGTTTTTT. It specifies CSVSWTSGIGELFF.

The chain carries TRBV5-8 and TRBJ1-5; the D is unclear. The V end lost 3 bases, the J end lost 0 bases, and 19 bases lay between the germline ends. This CDR3 has 18 amino acids. The germline CDR1 and CDR2 sequences are SGHTS and YDEGEE. The CDR3 protein is CASSWALLGTYSNQPQHF. DNA for the CDR3: TGTGCCAGCAGCTGGGCCTTGCTGGGAACTTATAGCAATCAGCCCCAGCATTTT.

The sample holds one count of this clone. This chain uses TRBV5-1 with TRBJ1-3; TRBD1 agrees at 8 bases. CDR3 length: 16 residues. Trimming removed 0 bases from V and 4 bases from J; junction bases left unmatched: 6. Germline loops: CDR1 SGHRS, CDR2 YFSETQ. The DNA for the CDR3 is TGCGCCAGCAGCTTGGCCGCCGGACAGGGAGGAAACACCATATATTTT. Protein product: CASSLAAGQGGNTIYF.

The chain has TRBV7-2 and TRBJ1-5; D is ambiguous. Germline loops: CDR1 SGHTA, CDR2 FQGNSA. V gave up 3 bases and J gave up 2 bases, with 11 bases separating them. The CDR3 length is 15 residues. The CDR3 reads CASSFDRGGNQPQHF. The CDR3 DNA follows: TGTGCCAGCAGCTTCGACCGGGGTGGCAATCAGCCCCAGCATTTT.